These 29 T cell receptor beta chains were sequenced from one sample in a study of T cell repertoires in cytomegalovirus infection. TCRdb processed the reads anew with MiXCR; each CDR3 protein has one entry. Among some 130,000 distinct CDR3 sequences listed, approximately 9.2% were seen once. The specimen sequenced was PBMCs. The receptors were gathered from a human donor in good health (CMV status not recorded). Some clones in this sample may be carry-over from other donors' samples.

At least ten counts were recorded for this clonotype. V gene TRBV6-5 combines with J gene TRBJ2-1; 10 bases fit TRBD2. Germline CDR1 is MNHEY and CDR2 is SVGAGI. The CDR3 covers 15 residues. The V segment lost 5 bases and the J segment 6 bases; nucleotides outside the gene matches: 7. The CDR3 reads CASSRLAGATNEQFF. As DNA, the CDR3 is TGTGCCAGCAGTCGTCTAGCGGGGGCCACCAATGAGCAGTTCTTC.

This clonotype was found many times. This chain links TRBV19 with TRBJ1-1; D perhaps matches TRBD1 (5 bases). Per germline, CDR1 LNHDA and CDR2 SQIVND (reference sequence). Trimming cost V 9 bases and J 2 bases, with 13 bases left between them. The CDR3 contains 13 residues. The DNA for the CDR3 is TGTGCCAGCCGGGACCGACTCAACACTGAAGCTTTCTTT. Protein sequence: CASRDRLNTEAFF. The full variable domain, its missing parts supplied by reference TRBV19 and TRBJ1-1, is DGGITQSPKYLFRKEGQNVTLSCEQNLNHDAMYWYRQDPGQGLRLIYYSQIVNDFQKGDIAEGYSVSREKKESFPLTVTSAQKNPTAFYLCASRDRLNTEAFFGQGTRLTVV.

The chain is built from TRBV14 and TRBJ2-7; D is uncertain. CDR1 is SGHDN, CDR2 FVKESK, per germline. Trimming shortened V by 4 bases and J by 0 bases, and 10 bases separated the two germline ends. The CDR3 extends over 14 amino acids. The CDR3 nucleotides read TGTGCCAGCAGCCGAGAGACTGTCTCCTACGAGCAGTACTTC. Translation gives CASSRETVSYEQYF.

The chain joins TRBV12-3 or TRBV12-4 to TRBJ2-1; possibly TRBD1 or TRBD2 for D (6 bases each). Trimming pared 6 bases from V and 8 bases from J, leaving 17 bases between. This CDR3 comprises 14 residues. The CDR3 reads CASSPARGRYEQFF. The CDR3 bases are TGTGCCAGCAGCCCCGCTAGGGGGAGGTATGAGCAGTTCTTC.

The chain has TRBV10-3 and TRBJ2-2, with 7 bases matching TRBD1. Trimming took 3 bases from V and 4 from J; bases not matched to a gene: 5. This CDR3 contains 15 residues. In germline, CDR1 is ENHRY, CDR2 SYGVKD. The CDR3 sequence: CAISDRDSGTGELFF. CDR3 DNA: TGTGCCATCAGTGACCGGGACAGCGGCACCGGGGAGCTGTTTTTT.

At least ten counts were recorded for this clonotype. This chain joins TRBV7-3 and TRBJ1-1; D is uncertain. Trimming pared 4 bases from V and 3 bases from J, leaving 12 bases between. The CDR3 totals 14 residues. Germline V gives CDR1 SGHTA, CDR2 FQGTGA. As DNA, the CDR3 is TGTGCCAGCAGCTCCGCGCACCCGGACACTGAAGCTTTCTTT. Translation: CASSSAHPDTEAFF.

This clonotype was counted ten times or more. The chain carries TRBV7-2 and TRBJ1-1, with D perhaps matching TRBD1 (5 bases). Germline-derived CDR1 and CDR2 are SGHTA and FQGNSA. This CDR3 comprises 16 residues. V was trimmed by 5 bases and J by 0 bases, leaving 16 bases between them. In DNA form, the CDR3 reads TGTGCCAGCAGCCCGGGACTCCTAGCCATGAACACTGAAGCTTTCTTT. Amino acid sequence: CASSPGLLAMNTEAFF.

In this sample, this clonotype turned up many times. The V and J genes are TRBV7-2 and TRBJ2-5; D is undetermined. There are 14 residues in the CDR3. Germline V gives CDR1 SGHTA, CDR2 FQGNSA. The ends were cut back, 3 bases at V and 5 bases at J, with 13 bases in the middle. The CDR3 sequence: CASSFRQVGETQYF. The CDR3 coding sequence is TGTGCCAGCAGCTTTCGGCAGGTCGGGGAGACCCAGTACTTC.

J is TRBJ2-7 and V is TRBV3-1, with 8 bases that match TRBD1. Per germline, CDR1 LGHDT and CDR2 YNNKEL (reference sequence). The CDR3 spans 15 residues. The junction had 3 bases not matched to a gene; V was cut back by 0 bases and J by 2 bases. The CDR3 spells CASSQETGATYEQYF. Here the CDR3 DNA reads TGTGCCAGCAGCCAAGAGACAGGGGCCACCTACGAGCAGTACTTC.

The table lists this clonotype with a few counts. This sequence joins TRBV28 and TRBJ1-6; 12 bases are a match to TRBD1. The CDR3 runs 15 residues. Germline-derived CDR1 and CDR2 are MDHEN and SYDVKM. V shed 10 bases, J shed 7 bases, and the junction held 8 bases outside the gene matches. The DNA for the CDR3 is TGTGCCAACCAGAGGGGACAGGGGGCGAATTCACCCCTCCACTTT. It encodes CANQRGQGANSPLHF. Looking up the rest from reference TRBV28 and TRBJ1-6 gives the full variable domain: DVKVTQSSRYLVKRTGEKVFLECVQDMDHENMFWYRQDPGLGLRLIYFSYDVKMKEKGDIPEGYSVSREKKERFSLILESASTNQTSMYLCANQRGQGANSPLHFGNGTRLTVT.

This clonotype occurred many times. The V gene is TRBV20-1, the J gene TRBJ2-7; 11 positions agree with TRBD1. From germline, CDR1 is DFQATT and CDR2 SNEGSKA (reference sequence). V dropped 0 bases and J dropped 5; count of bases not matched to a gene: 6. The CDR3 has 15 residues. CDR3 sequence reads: CSARDFGQGANEQYF. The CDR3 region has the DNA TGCAGTGCTAGAGATTTCGGACAGGGGGCAAACGAGCAGTACTTC.

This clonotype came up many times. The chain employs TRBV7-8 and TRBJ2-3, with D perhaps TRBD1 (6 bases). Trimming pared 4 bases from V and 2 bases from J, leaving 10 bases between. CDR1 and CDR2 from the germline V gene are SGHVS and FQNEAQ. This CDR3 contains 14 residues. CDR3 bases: TGTGCCAGCAGCTACCGGACAGACACAGATACGCAGTATTTT. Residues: CASSYRTDTDTQYF.

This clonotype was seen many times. CDR3 loop: CASSLVSRTDSYNSPLHF. DNA of the CDR3: TGTGCCAGCAGCTTAGTCTCGCGAACAGACTCCTATAATTCACCCCTCCACTTT. The rearrangement joins TRBV7-2 to TRBJ1-6; no reliable D call. Trimming left V 1 base short and J 0 bases short, with 13 bases between. Germline V CDR1 and CDR2: SGHTA, FQGNSA. The CDR3 loop spans 18 amino acids.

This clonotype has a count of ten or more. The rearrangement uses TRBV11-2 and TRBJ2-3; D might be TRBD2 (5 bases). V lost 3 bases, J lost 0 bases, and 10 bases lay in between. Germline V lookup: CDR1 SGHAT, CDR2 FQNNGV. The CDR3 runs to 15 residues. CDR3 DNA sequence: TGTGCCAGCAGCTTCGACTACCCCAGCACAGATACGCAGTATTTT. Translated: CASSFDYPSTDTQYF. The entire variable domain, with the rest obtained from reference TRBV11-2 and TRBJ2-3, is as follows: EAGVAQSPRYKIIEKRQSVAFWCNPISGHATLYWYQQILGQGPKLLIQFQNNGVVDDSQLPKDRFSAERLKGVDSTLKIQPAKLEDSAVYLCASSFDYPSTDTQYFGPGTRLTVL.

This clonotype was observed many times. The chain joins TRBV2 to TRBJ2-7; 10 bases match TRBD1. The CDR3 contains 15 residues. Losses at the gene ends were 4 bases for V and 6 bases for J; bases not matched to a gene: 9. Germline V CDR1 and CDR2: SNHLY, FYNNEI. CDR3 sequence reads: CASSVKGTGVVEQYF. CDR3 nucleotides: TGTGCCAGCAGTGTTAAGGGGACAGGGGTCGTCGAGCAGTACTTC.

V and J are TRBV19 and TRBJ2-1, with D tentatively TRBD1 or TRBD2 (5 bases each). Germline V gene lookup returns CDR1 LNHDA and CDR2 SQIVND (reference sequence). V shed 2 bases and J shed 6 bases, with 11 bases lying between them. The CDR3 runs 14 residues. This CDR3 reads CASSIQLRGNEQFF. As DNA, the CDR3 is TGTGCCAGTAGTATACAGCTGAGGGGCAATGAGCAGTTCTTC.

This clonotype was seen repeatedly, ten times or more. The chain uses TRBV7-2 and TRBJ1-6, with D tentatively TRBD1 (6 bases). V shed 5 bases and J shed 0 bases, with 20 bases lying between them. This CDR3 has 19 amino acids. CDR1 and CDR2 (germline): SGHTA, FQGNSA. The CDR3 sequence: CASSLGITRDISYNSPLHF. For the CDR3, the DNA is TGTGCCAGCAGCCTAGGAATTACGAGGGACATCTCCTATAATTCACCCCTCCACTTT.

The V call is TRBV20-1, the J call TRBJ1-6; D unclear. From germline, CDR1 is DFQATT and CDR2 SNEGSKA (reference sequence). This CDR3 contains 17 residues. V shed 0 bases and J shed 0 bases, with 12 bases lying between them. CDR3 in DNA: TGCAGTGCTAGAGATCGGGTCAGCAGCTCCTATAATTCACCCCTCCACTTT. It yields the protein CSARDRVSSSYNSPLHF.

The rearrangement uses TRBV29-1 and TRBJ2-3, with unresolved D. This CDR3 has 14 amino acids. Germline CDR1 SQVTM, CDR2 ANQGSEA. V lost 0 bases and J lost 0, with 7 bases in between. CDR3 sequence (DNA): TGCAGCGTTGAAGATCGGGTTAGCACAGATACGCAGTATTTT. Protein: CSVEDRVSTDTQYF.

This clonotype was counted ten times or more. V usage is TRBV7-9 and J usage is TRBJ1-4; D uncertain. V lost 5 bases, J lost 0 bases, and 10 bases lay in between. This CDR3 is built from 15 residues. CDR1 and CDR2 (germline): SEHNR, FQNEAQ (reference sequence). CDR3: CASSPYGATNEKLFF. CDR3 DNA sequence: TGTGCCAGCAGCCCGTACGGAGCAACTAATGAAAAACTGTTTTTT.

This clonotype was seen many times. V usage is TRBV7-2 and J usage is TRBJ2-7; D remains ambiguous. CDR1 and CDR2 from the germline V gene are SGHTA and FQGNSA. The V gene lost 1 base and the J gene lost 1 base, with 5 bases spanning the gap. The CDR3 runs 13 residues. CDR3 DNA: TGTGCCAGCAGCTTAGACCGGTCCTACGAGCAGTACTTC. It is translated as CASSLDRSYEQYF. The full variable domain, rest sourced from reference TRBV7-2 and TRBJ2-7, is GAGVSQSPSNKVTEKGKDVELRCDPISGHTALYWYRQSLGQGLEFLIYFQGNSAPDKSGLPSDRFSAERTGGSVSTLTIQRTQQEDSAVYLCASSLDRSYEQYFGPGTRLTVT.

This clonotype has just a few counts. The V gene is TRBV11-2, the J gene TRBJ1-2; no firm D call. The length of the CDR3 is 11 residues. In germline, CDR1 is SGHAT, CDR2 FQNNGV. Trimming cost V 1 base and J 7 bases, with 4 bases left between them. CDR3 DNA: TGTGCCAGCAGCTTAGTTAGTGGCTACACCTTC. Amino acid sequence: CASSLVSGYTF.

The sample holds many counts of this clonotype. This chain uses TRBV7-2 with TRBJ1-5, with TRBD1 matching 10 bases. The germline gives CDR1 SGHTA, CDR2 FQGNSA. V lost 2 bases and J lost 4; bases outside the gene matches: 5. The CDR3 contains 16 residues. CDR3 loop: CASSLRTGGWNQPQHF. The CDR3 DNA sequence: TGTGCCAGCAGCTTAAGGACAGGGGGTTGGAATCAGCCCCAGCATTTT.

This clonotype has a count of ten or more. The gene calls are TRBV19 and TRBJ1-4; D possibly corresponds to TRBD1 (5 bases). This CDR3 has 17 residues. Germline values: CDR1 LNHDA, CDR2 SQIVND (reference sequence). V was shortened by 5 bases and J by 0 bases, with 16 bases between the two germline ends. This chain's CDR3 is CASSGLDRRATNEKLFF. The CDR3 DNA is TGTGCCAGTAGTGGACTCGACAGACGCGCAACTAATGAAAAACTGTTTTTT.

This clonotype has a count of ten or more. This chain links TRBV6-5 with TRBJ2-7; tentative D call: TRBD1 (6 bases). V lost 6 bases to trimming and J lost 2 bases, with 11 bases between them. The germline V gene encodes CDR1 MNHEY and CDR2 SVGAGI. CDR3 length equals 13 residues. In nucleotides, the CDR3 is TGTGCCAGCAGACGGGACAACACCTACGAGCAGTACTTC. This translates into CASRRDNTYEQYF.

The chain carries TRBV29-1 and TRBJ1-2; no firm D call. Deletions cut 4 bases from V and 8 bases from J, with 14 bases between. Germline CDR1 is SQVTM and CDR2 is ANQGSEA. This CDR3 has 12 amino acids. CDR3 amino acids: CSVGHGVEGYTF. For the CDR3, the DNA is TGCAGCGTTGGGCATGGTGTGGAGGGCTACACCTTC.

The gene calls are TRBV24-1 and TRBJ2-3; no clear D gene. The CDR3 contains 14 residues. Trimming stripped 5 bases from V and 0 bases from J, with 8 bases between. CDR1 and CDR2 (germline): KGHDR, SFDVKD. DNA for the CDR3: TGTGCCACCAGTGCCGCTGACAGCACAGATACGCAGTATTTT. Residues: CATSAADSTDTQYF.

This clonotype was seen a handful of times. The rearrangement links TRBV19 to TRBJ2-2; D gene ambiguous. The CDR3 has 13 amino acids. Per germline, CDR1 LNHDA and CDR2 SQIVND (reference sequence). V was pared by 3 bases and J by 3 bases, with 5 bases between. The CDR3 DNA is TGTGCCAGTAGTATTGGGTACACCGGGGAGCTGTTTTTT. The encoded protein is CASSIGYTGELFF.

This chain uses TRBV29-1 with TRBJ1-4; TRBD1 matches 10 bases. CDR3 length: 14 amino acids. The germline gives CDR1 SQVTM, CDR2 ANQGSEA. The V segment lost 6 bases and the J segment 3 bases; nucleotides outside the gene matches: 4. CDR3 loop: CSVRTGGANEKLFF. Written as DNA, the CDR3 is TGCAGCGTCCGGACAGGGGGGGCTAATGAAAAACTGTTTTTT. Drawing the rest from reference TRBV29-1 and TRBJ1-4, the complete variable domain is SAVISQKPSRDICQRGTSLTIQCQVDSQVTMMFWYRQQPGQSLTLIATANQGSEATYESGFVIDKFPISRPNLTFSTLTVSNMSPEDSSIYLCSVRTGGANEKLFFGSGTQLSVL.